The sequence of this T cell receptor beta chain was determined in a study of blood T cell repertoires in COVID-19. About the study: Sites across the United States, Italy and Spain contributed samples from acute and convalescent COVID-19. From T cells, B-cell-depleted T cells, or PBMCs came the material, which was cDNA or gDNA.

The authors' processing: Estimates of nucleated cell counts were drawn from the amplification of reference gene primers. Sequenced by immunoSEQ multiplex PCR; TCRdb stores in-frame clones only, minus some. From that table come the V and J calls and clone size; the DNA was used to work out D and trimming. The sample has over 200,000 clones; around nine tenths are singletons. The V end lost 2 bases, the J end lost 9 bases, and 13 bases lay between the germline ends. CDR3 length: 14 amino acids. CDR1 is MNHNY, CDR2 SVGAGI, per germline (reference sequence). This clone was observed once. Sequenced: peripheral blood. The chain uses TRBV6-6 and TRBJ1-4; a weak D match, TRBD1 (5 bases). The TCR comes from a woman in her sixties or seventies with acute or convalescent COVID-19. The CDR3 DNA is TGTGCCAGCAGTTACGACCAGGGAAGGAAAAAACTGTTTTTT. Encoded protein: CASSYDQGRKKLFF.